The table lists the clone carrying this T cell receptor (beta chain) with many counts. TCRdb reanalysed the RT-PCR reads using MiXCR and keeps one entry per CDR3 protein. The profile shows about 540,000 distinct CDR3 sequences, less than 15% of them singletons. This specimen comes from a study of response to subunit inactivated influenza vaccine. The V end was cut by 4 bases, the J end by 0 bases, with 13 bases between. Per the germline V gene, CDR1 is MNHNS and CDR2 is SASEGT. The CDR3 loop spans 16 amino acids. The V gene is TRBV6-1, the J gene TRBJ1-5, with unresolved D. The origin of this receptor is a man between 45 and 60 years old who received an inactivated influenza vaccine. The input for sequencing was PBMCs from blood, taken about 11 days after vaccination. The CDR3 DNA sequence: TGTGCCAGCAGTGGAGCAGGCGCTTATAGCAATCAGCCCCAGCATTTT. It encodes CASSGAGAYSNQPQHF.